The TCR beta chain described here comes from a study of T cells in Graves' hyperthyroidism and ophthalmopathy. What was amplified from RNA transcripts were TCR beta CDR3 regions. An initial round of RT-PCR targeting the TCR CDR3 relied on the HTBI primer set. TCRdb fed the multiplex PCR reads into MiXCR, producing one record per CDR3 protein. The sample includes hundreds of thousands of distinct CDR3 sequences, 35% to 45% of them seen just once. As concerns this clonotype: Antigen: not known.

Study findings and constraints: Separating ophthalmopathy from stable hyperthyroidism was achieved by a 13 V-J model.

CDR3 length: 14 amino acids. V lost 2 bases, J lost 6 bases, and 13 bases lay in between. The V gene's germline CDR1 is SGHTA and CDR2 FQGTGA. Orbital computed tomography, thyroid ultrasound, serum thyroxine and TRAb, and clinical symptoms together informed the diagnoses. This receptor was taken from a man aged 18 to 35 with Graves' hyperthyroidism. The V gene is TRBV7-3, the J gene TRBJ1-1; D is ambiguous. The material sequenced was blood. CDR3 protein: CASSLGPGSPEAFF. CDR3 DNA: TGTGCCAGCAGCTTAGGTCCGGGGTCCCCTGAAGCTTTCTTT.